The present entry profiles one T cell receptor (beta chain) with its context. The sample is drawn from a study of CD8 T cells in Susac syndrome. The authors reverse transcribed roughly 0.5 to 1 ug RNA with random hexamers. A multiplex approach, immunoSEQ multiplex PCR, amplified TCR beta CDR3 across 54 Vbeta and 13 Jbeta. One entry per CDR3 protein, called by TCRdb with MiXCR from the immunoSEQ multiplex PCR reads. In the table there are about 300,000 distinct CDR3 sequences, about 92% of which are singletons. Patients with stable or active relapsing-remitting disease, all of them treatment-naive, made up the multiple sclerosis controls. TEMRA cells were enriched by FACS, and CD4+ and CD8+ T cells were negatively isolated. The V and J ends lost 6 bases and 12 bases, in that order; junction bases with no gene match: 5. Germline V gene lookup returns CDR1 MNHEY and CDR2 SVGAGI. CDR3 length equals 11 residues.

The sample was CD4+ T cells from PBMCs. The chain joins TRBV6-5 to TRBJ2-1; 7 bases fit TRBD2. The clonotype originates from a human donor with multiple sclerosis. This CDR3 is CASSSGGRQFF. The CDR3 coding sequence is TGTGCCAGCAGCTCGGGCGGGAGGCAGTTCTTC.